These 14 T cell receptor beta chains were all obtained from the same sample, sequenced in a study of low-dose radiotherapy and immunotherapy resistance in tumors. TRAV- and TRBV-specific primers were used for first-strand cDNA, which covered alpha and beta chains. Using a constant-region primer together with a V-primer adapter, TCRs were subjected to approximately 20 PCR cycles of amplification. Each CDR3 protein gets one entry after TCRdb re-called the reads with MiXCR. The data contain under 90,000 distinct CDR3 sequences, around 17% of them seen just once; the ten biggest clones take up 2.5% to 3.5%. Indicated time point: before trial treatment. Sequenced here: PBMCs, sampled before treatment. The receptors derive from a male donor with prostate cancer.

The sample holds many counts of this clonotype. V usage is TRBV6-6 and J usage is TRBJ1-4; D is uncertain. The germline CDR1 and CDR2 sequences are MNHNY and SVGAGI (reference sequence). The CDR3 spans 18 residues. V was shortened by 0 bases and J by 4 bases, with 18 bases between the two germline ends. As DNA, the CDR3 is TGTGCCAGCAGTTACTCGAGATCCGCTGGGCGGCATAATGAAAAACTGTTTTTT. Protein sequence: CASSYSRSAGRHNEKLFF.

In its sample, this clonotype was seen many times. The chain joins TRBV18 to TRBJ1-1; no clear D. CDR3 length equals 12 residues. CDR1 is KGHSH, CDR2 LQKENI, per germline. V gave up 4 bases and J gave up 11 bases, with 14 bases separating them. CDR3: CASSLRSETAFF. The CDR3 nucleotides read TGTGCCAGCTCACTACGGTCAGAGACGGCTTTCTTT. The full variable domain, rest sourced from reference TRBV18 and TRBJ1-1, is NAGVMQNPRHLVRRRGQEARLRCSPMKGHSHVYWYRQLPEEGLKFMVYLQKENIIDESGMPKERFSAEFPKEGPSILRIQQVVRGDSAAYFCASSLRSETAFFGQGTRLTVV.

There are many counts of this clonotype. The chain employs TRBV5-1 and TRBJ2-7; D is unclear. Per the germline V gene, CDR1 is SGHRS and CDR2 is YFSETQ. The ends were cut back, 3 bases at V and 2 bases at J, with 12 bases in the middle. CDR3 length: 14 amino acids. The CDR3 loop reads CASSWADGPYEQYF. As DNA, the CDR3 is TGCGCCAGCAGCTGGGCGGACGGACCCTACGAGCAGTACTTC.

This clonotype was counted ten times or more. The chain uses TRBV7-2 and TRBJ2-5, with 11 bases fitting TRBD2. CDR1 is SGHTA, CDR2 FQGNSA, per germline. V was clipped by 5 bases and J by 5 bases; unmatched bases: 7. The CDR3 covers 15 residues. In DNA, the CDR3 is TGTGCCAGCAGCCCCTTTAGCGGGGGGGCGGAGACCCAGTACTTC. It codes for CASSPFSGGAETQYF.

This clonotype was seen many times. CDR3 DNA: TGTGCCAGCAGAAGCCGTAGCGGGGGAACCGGGGAGCTGTTTTTT. Its protein is CASRSRSGGTGELFF. The chain uses TRBV2 and TRBJ2-2; 9 nucleotides align to TRBD2. Trimming took 6 bases from V and 5 from J; bases not matched to a gene: 7. CDR1 and CDR2 (germline): SNHLY, FYNNEI. The CDR3 runs 15 residues.

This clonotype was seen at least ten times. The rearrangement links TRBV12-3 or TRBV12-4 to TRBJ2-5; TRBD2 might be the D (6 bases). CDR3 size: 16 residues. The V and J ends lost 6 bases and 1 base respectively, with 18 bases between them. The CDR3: CASSPAGSPAQETQYF. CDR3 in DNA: TGTGCCAGCAGCCCCGCGGGGTCCCCAGCCCAAGAGACCCAGTACTTC.

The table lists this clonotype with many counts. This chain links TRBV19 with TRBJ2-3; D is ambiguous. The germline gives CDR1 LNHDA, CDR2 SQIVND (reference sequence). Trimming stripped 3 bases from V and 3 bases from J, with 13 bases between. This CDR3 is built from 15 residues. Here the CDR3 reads CASSMVPATTDTQYF. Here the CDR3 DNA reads TGTGCCAGTAGTATGGTTCCTGCCACAACAGATACGCAGTATTTT.

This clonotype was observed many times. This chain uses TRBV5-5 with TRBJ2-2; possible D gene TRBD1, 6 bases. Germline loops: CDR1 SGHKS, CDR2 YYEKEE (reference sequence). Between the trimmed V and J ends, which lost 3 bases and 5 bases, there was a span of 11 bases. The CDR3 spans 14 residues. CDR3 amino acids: CASSWTDSTGELFF. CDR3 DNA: TGTGCCAGCAGCTGGACGGACAGTACCGGGGAGCTGTTTTTT.

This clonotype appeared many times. This chain's CDR3 is CSVPTPPGQSTDTQYF. For the CDR3, the DNA is TGCAGCGTCCCCACTCCGCCGGGACAGAGCACAGATACGCAGTATTTT. V gene TRBV29-1 combines with J gene TRBJ2-3, with 7 bases matching TRBD1. Germline V gene sequence: CDR1 SQVTM, CDR2 ANQGSEA. The CDR3 runs 16 residues. With 6 bases clipped from V and 0 bases from J, the junction kept 12 bases outside the gene matches.

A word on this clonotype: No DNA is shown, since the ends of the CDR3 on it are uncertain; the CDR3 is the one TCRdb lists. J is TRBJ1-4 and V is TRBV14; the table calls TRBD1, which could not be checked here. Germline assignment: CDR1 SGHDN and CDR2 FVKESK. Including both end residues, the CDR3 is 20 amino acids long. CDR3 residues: CASSQENPFRGGTNEKLFFF.

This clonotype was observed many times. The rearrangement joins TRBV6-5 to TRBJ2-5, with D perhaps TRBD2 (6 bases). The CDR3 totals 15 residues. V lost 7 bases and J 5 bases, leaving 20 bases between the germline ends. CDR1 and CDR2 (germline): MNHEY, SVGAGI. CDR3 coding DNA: TGTGCCAGCAAACCACCGGGACTGAAGAGGGAGACCCAGTACTTC. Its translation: CASKPPGLKRETQYF.

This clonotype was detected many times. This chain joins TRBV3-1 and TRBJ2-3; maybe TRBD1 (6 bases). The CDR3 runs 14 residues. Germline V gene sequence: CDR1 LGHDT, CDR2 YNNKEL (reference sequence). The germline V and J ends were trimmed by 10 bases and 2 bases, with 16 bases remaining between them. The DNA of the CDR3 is TGTGCCAAATCTGGGACAAAATTCACAGATACGCAGTATTTT. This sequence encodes CAKSGTKFTDTQYF.

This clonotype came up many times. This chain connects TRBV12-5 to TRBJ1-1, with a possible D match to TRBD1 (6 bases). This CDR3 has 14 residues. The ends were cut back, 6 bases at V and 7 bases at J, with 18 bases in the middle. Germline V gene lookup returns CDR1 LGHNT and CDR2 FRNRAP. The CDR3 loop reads CASGQTGPTSEAFF. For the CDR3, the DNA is TGTGCTAGTGGCCAAACAGGGCCAACGAGTGAAGCTTTCTTT.

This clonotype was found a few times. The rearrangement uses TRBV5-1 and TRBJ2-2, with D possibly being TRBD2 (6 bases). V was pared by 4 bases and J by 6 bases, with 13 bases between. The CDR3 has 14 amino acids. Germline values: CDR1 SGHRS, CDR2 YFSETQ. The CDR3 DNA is TGCGCCAGCAGCGAGGAGGGTATCCCCGGGGAGCTGTTTTTT. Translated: CASSEEGIPGELFF. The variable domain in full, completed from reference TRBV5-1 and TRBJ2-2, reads KAGVTQTPRYLIKTRGQQVTLSCSPISGHRSVSWYQQTPGQGLQFLFEYFSETQRNKGNFPGRFSGRQFSNSRSEMNVSTLELGDSALYLCASSEEGIPGELFFGEGSRLTVL.